A selection of T cell receptor beta chains follows, all from one sample in a study of CD8 T cells in ankylosing spondylitis. TCRdb itself ran the 5' RACE reads through MiXCR, one entry per CDR3 protein. The data hold more than 600,000 distinct CDR3 sequences, with around 17% observed a single time. The source material was blood, either unsorted or a sorted T cell fraction (not recorded which). The receptors were gathered from a male donor with ankylosing spondylitis. The CDR3 runs from the conserved cysteine through the conserved F or W. The D gene is left open where the match is weak. Clone size, where shown, is once, few, many, or a class for clones that have expanded.

d_gene,v_gene,abundance,j_gene,CDR3nt,CDR3aa
.,TRBV12-3/TRBV12-4,many,TRBJ1-2,TGTGCCAGCAGGAGGGTGGCTGGTGGCTACACCTTC,CASRRVAGGYTF
TRBD1,TRBV7-9,many,TRBJ2-7,TGTGCCAGCAGCCCCCGGGACAGCTCCTACGAGCAGTACTTC,CASSPRDSSYEQYF
.,TRBV20-1,.,TRBJ2-7,TGCAGTGCTAGGTCTAGCGCTTACGAGCAGTACTTC,CSARSSAYEQYF
.,TRBV11-2,once,TRBJ2-3,TGTGCCAGCAGATATTCAGGGTTTTCGGATACGCAGTATTTT,CASRYSGFSDTQYF
.,TRBV7-3,.,TRBJ2-7,TGTGCCAGCAGCTTAAAGGTTGGCCAGGACTACGAGCAGTACTTC,CASSLKVGQDYEQYF
.,TRBV7-8,few,TRBJ1-3,TGTGCCAGCAGCTTAGGAAGGAACTCTGGAAACACCATATATTTT,CASSLGRNSGNTIYF
.,TRBV7-8,.,TRBJ2-2,TGTGCCAGCAGCTTGATTCCTATGGACGGAACCGGGGAGCTGTTTTTT,CASSLIPMDGTGELFF
.,TRBV27,.,TRBJ2-1,TGTGCCAGCAGTCACCGGGACGGCTTCTACAATGAGCAGTTCTTC,CASSHRDGFYNEQFF
.,TRBV7-2,few,TRBJ2-1,TGTGCCAGCAGCTTAGGGCCTACTATCTACAATGAGCAGTTCTTC,CASSLGPTIYNEQFF
.,TRBV6-1,few,TRBJ1-1,TGTGCCAGCAGCACCGCGGCGGACACTGAAGCTTTCTTT,CASSTAADTEAFF
TRBD2,TRBV24-1,.,TRBJ2-1,TGTGCCACCAGCAGGGCGGGGGAGGTCAATGAGCAGTTCTTC,CATSRAGEVNEQFF
TRBD2,TRBV7-6,.,TRBJ2-1,TGTGCCAGCAGCTCTTCGAGCACTAGCGGGAGATATGAGCAGTTCTTC,CASSSSSTSGRYEQFF
.,TRBV20-1,.,TRBJ2-1,TGCAGTGCTAGGAGGGGCGGGACCTACAATGAGCAGTTCTTC,CSARRGGTYNEQFF
.,TRBV28,.,TRBJ2-7,TGTGCCAGCAAAGATGGGGACTACGAGCAGTACTTC,CASKDGDYEQYF
TRBD1,TRBV12-3/TRBV12-4,few,TRBJ2-3,TGTGCCAGCAGATTGACAGGGAGCACAGATACGCAGTATTTT,CASRLTGSTDTQYF
TRBD2,TRBV3-1,.,TRBJ2-3,TGTGCCAGCAACCAAGTAGGACTAGCGGGCGACACAGATACGCAGTATTTT,CASNQVGLAGDTDTQYF
.,TRBV29-1,.,TRBJ2-1,TGCAGCGTTGAGAGAGACTACTCCTACAATGAGCAGTTCTTC,CSVERDYSYNEQFF
.,TRBV27,.,TRBJ2-7,TGTGCCAGCAGTTTAGTTGGCAGGATCTACGAGCAGTACTTC,CASSLVGRIYEQYF
.,TRBV5-1,.,TRBJ2-5,TGCGCCAGCAGCCTAACAGGGACGACCCAAGAGACCCAGTACTTC,CASSLTGTTQETQYF
.,TRBV9,.,TRBJ1-5,TGTGCCAGCAATCTACAGACCAATCAGCCCCAGCATTTT,CASNLQTNQPQHF
.,TRBV9,.,TRBJ1-1,TGTGCCAGCACCCCCGGTGGGGGGCACACTGAAGCTTTCTTT,CASTPGGGHTEAFF
.,TRBV7-3,.,TRBJ2-1,TGTGCCAGCAGCTCCCAGGCGGGGTACAATGAGCAGTTCTTC,CASSSQAGYNEQFF
TRBD1,TRBV20-1,few,TRBJ1-2,TGCAGTGCTAGAGGGGGTTCGACAGGACAGGGCTATGGCTACACCTTC,CSARGGSTGQGYGYTF
TRBD2,TRBV7-3,few,TRBJ2-3,TGTGCCAGCAGCTTAAAAGCGGGGGGGACAGATACGCAGTATTTT,CASSLKAGGTDTQYF
TRBD1,TRBV18,few,TRBJ2-7,TGTGCCAGCTCACCACCAGGACAGGGCCTTTACGAGCAGTACTTC,CASSPPGQGLYEQYF
.,TRBV5-6,many,TRBJ1-2,TGTGCCAGCAGCTTGGAAGGGCTCGGCTACACCTTC,CASSLEGLGYTF
TRBD2,TRBV6-1,few,TRBJ2-1,TGTGCCAGCAGACGTGGGACTAGCGGAGGGAATGAGCAGTTCTTC,CASRRGTSGGNEQFF
.,TRBV29-1,medium-sized,TRBJ1-1,TGCAGCGTAATACCCCGTCTAAACACTGAAGCTTTCTTT,CSVIPRLNTEAFF
.,TRBV7-9,once,TRBJ1-2,TGTGCCAGCAGCCCTCTGGGGGCCCAGGAGATTAACTATGGCTACACCTTC,CASSPLGAQEINYGYTF
TRBD2,TRBV20-1,.,TRBJ2-4,TGCAGTGCTAGTGCGGTACTAGCGGGGGTTGGGCAGTACTTC,CSASAVLAGVGQYF
.,TRBV20-1,many,TRBJ1-1,TGCAGTGCGAAGACAGGAAACACTGAAGCTTTCTTT,CSAKTGNTEAFF
.,TRBV7-3,.,TRBJ2-3,TGTGCCAGCAGCTTACAAAGCGGAAGCACAGATACGCAGTATTTT,CASSLQSGSTDTQYF
.,TRBV3-1,few,TRBJ1-1,TGTGCCAGCAGCCCTAGAGTACTAGCGAACACTGAAGCTTTCTTT,CASSPRVLANTEAFF
.,TRBV24-1,.,TRBJ1-5,TGTGCCACCAGTGCAGACGGTAGCAATCAGCCCCAGCATTTT,CATSADGSNQPQHF
.,TRBV10-3,.,TRBJ1-1,TGTGCCATCAGTCTGGCGCTACAGGGCACTGAAGCTTTCTTT,CAISLALQGTEAFF
.,TRBV20-1,few,TRBJ1-1,TGCAGTGCTTACAGGGACCTCAGTAAGAACACTGAAGCTTTCTTT,CSAYRDLSKNTEAFF
.,TRBV6-1,many,TRBJ2-3,TGTGCCAGCAGTCCCTCCTGGGAGGATACGCAGTATTTT,CASSPSWEDTQYF
.,TRBV12-3/TRBV12-4,few,TRBJ2-7,TGTGCCAGCAGCCGGGCACCTCTTGAGGAAGAGCAGTACTTC,CASSRAPLEEEQYF
.,TRBV12-3/TRBV12-4,few,TRBJ1-1,TGTGCCAGCAGTTTAGCGTGGGGGGCTTTGGGCACTGAAGCTTTCTTT,CASSLAWGALGTEAFF
.,TRBV9,many,TRBJ2-5,TGTGCCAGCAGCGTAGGGGCGAAAATAACAGAGACCCAGTACTTC,CASSVGAKITETQYF
.,TRBV30,.,TRBJ1-2,TGTGCCTGGAGTGCTCCCCCGTATGGCTACACCTTC,CAWSAPPYGYTF
.,TRBV5-1,.,TRBJ2-2,TGCGCCAGCAGCTATGGCAGCAACACCGGGGAGCTGTTTTTT,CASSYGSNTGELFF
TRBD2,TRBV29-1,.,TRBJ2-1,TGCAGCGTCGGGGGGATCAATGAGCAGTTCTTC,CSVGGINEQFF
TRBD1,TRBV5-1,.,TRBJ1-1,TGCGCCAGCAGCGCCGGACAGGGGCCCACTGAAGCTTTCTTT,CASSAGQGPTEAFF
.,TRBV24-1,.,TRBJ2-3,TGTGCCACCTCGCCGGGACAAAATACAGATACGCAGTATTTT,CATSPGQNTDTQYF
.,TRBV6-5,few,TRBJ1-4,TGTGCCAGCAGTTACGCTCCAAGCACAACTAATGAAAAACTGTTTTTT,CASSYAPSTTNEKLFF
.,TRBV5-5,few,TRBJ2-5,TGTGCCAGCAGCTATGAGCCAGGGGAGACCCAGTACTTC,CASSYEPGETQYF
.,TRBV2,few,TRBJ1-5,TGTGCCAGCGGGGTGGGAAGGCAGCCCCAGCATTTT,CASGVGRQPQHF